These 27 T cell receptor beta chains came from one sample sequenced in a study of T cell changes during pregnancy in multiple sclerosis. Using immunoSEQ multiplex PCR, the repertoire was profiled, and TCRdb retains in-frame clones only, with some absent. Counted here are about 80,000 clones, approximately 89% occurring once; the ten biggest clones make up approximately 2%. The input for sequencing was peripheral blood, taken before pregnancy. The source is a female donor with multiple sclerosis, enrolled in a pregnancy study.

The chain joins TRBV18 to TRBJ2-3, with 7 nucleotides matching TRBD1. V lost 2 bases to trimming and J lost 2 bases; unmatched junction nucleotides: 7. The germline CDR1 and CDR2 sequences are KGHSH and LQKENI. This CDR3 is 16 amino acids long. The CDR3 sequence is CASSPTLGTATDTQYF. CDR3 DNA: TGTGCCAGCTCACCAACACTCGGGACAGCCACAGATACGCAGTATTTT.

V usage is TRBV9 and J usage is TRBJ2-7; the D gene is possibly TRBD1 (5 bases). In germline, CDR1 is SGDLS, CDR2 YYNGEE. V lost 1 base and J lost 2, with 10 bases in between. This CDR3 has 14 residues. The CDR3 loop is CASSVSQGAYEQYF. The CDR3 nucleotides read TGTGCCAGCAGCGTATCGCAGGGCGCCTACGAGCAGTACTTC.

This clone was found once. The V gene is TRBV28, the J gene TRBJ2-7; 11 bases match TRBD1. This CDR3 contains 13 residues. Germline V CDR1 and CDR2: MDHEN, SYDVKM. V gave up 6 bases and J gave up 5 bases; unmatched junction bases: 3. The CDR3 nucleotides are TGTGCCAGCAGGGGACAGGGGGGTAACGAGCAGTACTTC. Protein sequence: CASRGQGGNEQYF.

J is TRBJ2-1 and V is TRBV6-5; TRBD2 is a possible D gene (5 bases). Germline CDR1 is MNHEY and CDR2 is SVGAGI. CDR3 length: 14 residues. Between the trimmed V and J ends, which lost 6 bases and 14 bases, there was a span of 23 bases. This chain's CDR3 is CASSNPVPRRVEFF. The CDR3 DNA reads as TGTGCCAGCAGCAATCCGGTCCCTAGGCGGGTGGAGTTCTTC.

This chain joins TRBV28 and TRBJ2-7, with 14 bases identical to TRBD2. Per the germline V gene, CDR1 is MDHEN and CDR2 is SYDVKM. The CDR3 runs 18 residues. Trimming took 4 bases from V and 0 from J; bases not matched to a gene: 8. This CDR3 is CASSSLGLAGVPSYEQYF. The CDR3 DNA reads TGTGCCAGCAGTTCCCTGGGACTAGCGGGGGTCCCCTCCTACGAGCAGTACTTC.

The V gene is TRBV2, the J gene TRBJ2-7; TRBD1 agrees at 7 bases. The junction had 1 base not matched to a gene; V was cut back by 7 bases and J by 1 base. CDR1 and CDR2 from the germline V gene are SNHLY and FYNNEI. This CDR3 has 12 residues. The CDR3: CASKGQSYEQYF. The CDR3 region has the DNA TGTGCCAGCAAGGGACAGTCCTACGAGCAGTACTTC.

The chain uses TRBV6-7 and TRBJ2-2; 10 nucleotides agree with TRBD2. TRBV6-7 is identified as an open reading frame with a role that is uncertain. This CDR3 is 18 amino acids long. J lost 3 bases, V lost 7 bases, and 14 bases had no gene match. Written as DNA, the CDR3 is TGTGCCAGCACCACGGGGCTAGCGGGGGCCCGGGACACCGGGGAGCTGTTTTTT. Encoded protein: CASTTGLAGARDTGELFF.

The rearrangement joins TRBV6-6 to TRBJ2-7; 9 positions agree with TRBD1. There are 16 residues in the CDR3. The germline CDR1 and CDR2 sequences are MNHNY and SVGAGI (reference sequence). V lost 2 bases, J lost 0 bases, and 5 bases stayed unmatched. CDR3 DNA sequence: TGTGCCAGCAGTTACGGCCAGACAGGGGGCTCCTACGAGCAGTACTTC. It encodes CASSYGQTGGSYEQYF.

The V call is TRBV2, the J call TRBJ1-5, with a weak D call TRBD1 (6 bases). This CDR3 has 15 residues. Germline loops: CDR1 SNHLY, CDR2 FYNNEI. V lost 3 bases and J 5 bases, leaving 14 bases between the germline ends. In DNA form, the CDR3 reads TGTGCCAGCAGTGATCGGACAGCCTATCATCAGCCCCAGCATTTT. Encoded protein: CASSDRTAYHQPQHF.

This clone has a single count. V and J are TRBV11-2 and TRBJ1-4; D remains ambiguous. Germline V CDR1 and CDR2: SGHAT, FQNNGV. The CDR3 has 12 amino acids. The V end was cut by 1 base, the J end by 14 bases, with 11 bases between. In nucleotides, the CDR3 is TGTGCCAGCAGCTTAGTCGGGTCAGAGCTGTTTTTT. Residues: CASSLVGSELFF.

This clone has a handful of counts. This sequence joins TRBV18 and TRBJ2-7; TRBD1 matches 7 bases. Germline CDR1 is KGHSH and CDR2 is LQKENI. Germline trimming cut 4 bases from V and 4 bases from J; bases unmatched to any gene: 1. CDR3 length: 12 amino acids. The CDR3 region has the DNA TGTGCCAGCTCACTACAGGGGTACGAGCAGTACTTC. Translated, it gives CASSLQGYEQYF.

This clone is a singleton in its sample. This chain links TRBV29-1 with TRBJ2-3; TRBD1 agrees at 8 bases. The CDR3 spans 13 residues. Germline-derived CDR1 and CDR2 are SQVTM and ANQGSEA. The junction had 4 bases not matched to a gene; V was cut back by 5 bases and J by 3 bases. Here the CDR3 reads CSVYRGMTDTQYF. The CDR3 DNA reads as TGCAGCGTTTACAGGGGGATGACAGATACGCAGTATTTT.

In this sample, this clone turned up a few times. The J gene is TRBJ2-2, the V gene TRBV5-4; D is perhaps TRBD2 (6 bases). From germline, CDR1 is SGHNT and CDR2 YYREEE (reference sequence). V lost 4 bases and J lost 0, with 10 bases in between. CDR3 length: 15 residues. Here the CDR3 DNA reads TGTGCCAGCAGCGCGGGACGGACGAACACCGGGGAGCTGTTTTTT. It translates to CASSAGRTNTGELFF.

The chain uses TRBV5-1 and TRBJ2-7, with 7 bases fitting TRBD2. Germline lookup yields CDR1 SGHRS and CDR2 YFSETQ. J gave up 0 bases and V 6 bases, and 15 bases lay outside the gene matches. The CDR3 length is 17 residues. CDR3 sequence: CASKSGSGVPSSYEQYF. The DNA of the CDR3 is TGCGCCAGCAAATCTGGAAGCGGGGTACCGAGCTCCTACGAGCAGTACTTC.

The chain couples TRBV9 to TRBJ1-1; a weak D match, TRBD1 (6 bases). Germline values: CDR1 SGDLS, CDR2 YYNGEE. Trimming pared 4 bases from V and 0 bases from J, leaving 10 bases between. The CDR3 is 14 residues long. CDR3 protein: CASSKQGMNTEAFF. CDR3 sequence (DNA): TGTGCCAGCAGCAAACAGGGAATGAACACTGAAGCTTTCTTT.

The chain uses TRBV18 and TRBJ2-3, with D maybe TRBD1 (6 bases). V lost 0 bases and J 1 base, leaving 8 bases between the germline ends. The CDR3 spans 15 residues. The V gene's germline CDR1 is KGHSH and CDR2 LQKENI. In DNA form, the CDR3 reads TGTGCCAGCTCACCACCCAGGGGCCGCACAGATACGCAGTATTTT. As protein: CASSPPRGRTDTQYF.

The CDR3 sequence: CAWSVKGGYEQYF. CDR3 nucleotides: TGTGCCTGGAGTGTGAAAGGGGGCTACGAGCAGTACTTC. The V gene is TRBV30, the J gene TRBJ2-7, with a possible D match to TRBD1 (6 bases). The CDR3 is 13 residues long. V was pared by 0 bases and J by 3 bases, with 9 bases between. Germline CDR1 reads GTSNPN; CDR2 reads SVGIG (reference sequence).

V and J are TRBV4-1 and TRBJ1-5; maybe TRBD1 (6 bases). The germline CDR1 and CDR2 sequences are MGHRA and YSYEKL. The CDR3 has 15 amino acids. Trimming shortened V by 2 bases and J by 2 bases, and 10 bases separated the two germline ends. The CDR3 coding sequence is TGCGCCAGCAGCCAACCTGACAGGCGCAATCAGCCCCAGCATTTT. Residues: CASSQPDRRNQPQHF.

V gene TRBV5-1 combines with J gene TRBJ2-1, with 10 bases lining up with TRBD1. V lost 4 bases, J lost 7 bases, and 5 bases stayed unmatched. The CDR3 has 14 residues. CDR1 and CDR2 (germline): SGHRS, YFSETQ. The CDR3 DNA is TGCGCCAGCAGCCGACAGGGGGCGGATAATGAGCAGTTCTTC. Translating gives CASSRQGADNEQFF.

V gene TRBV19 combines with J gene TRBJ1-2; D ambiguous. V was cut by 7 bases and J by 4 bases, with 10 bases left in between. CDR3 length equals 12 residues. Germline V lookup: CDR1 LNHDA, CDR2 SQIVND (reference sequence). The DNA for the CDR3 is TGTGCCAGTAACGGCGGTCTCTATGGCTACACCTTC. This gives the protein CASNGGLYGYTF.

This clone was seen a single time. The chain carries TRBV9 and TRBJ1-1; D not resolved. CDR3 length: 13 amino acids. The V and J ends lost 3 bases and 1 base respectively, with 7 bases between them. The germline CDR1 and CDR2 sequences are SGDLS and YYNGEE. CDR3 residues: CASSGGSNTEAFF. The CDR3 nucleotides read TGTGCCAGCAGCGGCGGGTCGAACACTGAAGCTTTCTTT.

V is TRBV9 and J is TRBJ2-3; D possibly corresponds to TRBD1 (5 bases). CDR1 SGDLS and CDR2 YYNGEE come from the germline V gene. The CDR3 extends over 15 amino acids. V lost 0 bases and J 6 bases, leaving 14 bases between the germline ends. In DNA form, the CDR3 reads TGTGCCAGCAGCGTAGTGGGATCTGGGGCGGATACGCAGTATTTT. Its translation: CASSVVGSGADTQYF.

The chain is built from TRBV28 and TRBJ1-5; a weak D match, TRBD1 (5 bases). The CDR3 contains 12 residues. Between the trimmed V and J ends, which lost 8 bases and 10 bases, there was a span of 15 bases. CDR1 MDHEN and CDR2 SYDVKM come from the germline V gene. CDR3 bases: TGTGCCAGCCGCCCGGGGGTCCAACCCCAGCATTTT. This sequence encodes CASRPGVQPQHF.

The chain is built from TRBV7-3 and TRBJ2-7; D call uncertain. Germline V gene data show CDR1 as SGHTA and CDR2 as FQGTGA. The CDR3 is 13 amino acids. V lost 0 bases, J lost 6 bases, and 9 bases lay in between. The CDR3 loop is CASSLTGSTEQYF. CDR3 in DNA: TGTGCCAGCAGCTTAACGGGCAGCACCGAGCAGTACTTC.

This sequence joins TRBV5-1 and TRBJ2-3; a possible D gene is TRBD1 (5 bases). The CDR3 covers 15 residues. Trimming stripped 4 bases from V and 3 bases from J, with 15 bases between. Per germline, CDR1 SGHRS and CDR2 YFSETQ. CDR3 coding DNA: TGCGCCAGCAGCACGGACACCGTACCTACAGATACGCAGTATTTT. The encoded protein is CASSTDTVPTDTQYF.

This clone was seen only a few times. This same CDR3 is encoded by further DNA sequences in the sample. The chain employs TRBV7-9 and TRBJ1-1, with TRBD1 as a possible D gene (5 bases). The V and J ends lost 1 base and 8 bases respectively, with 8 bases between them. Germline CDR1 SEHNR, CDR2 FQNEAQ (reference sequence). The CDR3 has 12 residues. CDR3: CASSLGQGEAFF. In DNA form, the CDR3 reads TGTGCCAGCAGCTTAGGCCAGGGCGAAGCTTTCTTT.

This clone was counted only a few times. The V call is TRBV7-2, the J call TRBJ1-5; D is ambiguous. V was clipped by 1 base and J by 6 bases, with 7 bases between them. The CDR3 has 13 residues. Germline V gives CDR1 SGHTA, CDR2 FQGNSA. The CDR3 region has the DNA TGTGCCAGCAGCTTAGGTTACACTCAGCCCCAGCATTTT. Translating gives CASSLGYTQPQHF.